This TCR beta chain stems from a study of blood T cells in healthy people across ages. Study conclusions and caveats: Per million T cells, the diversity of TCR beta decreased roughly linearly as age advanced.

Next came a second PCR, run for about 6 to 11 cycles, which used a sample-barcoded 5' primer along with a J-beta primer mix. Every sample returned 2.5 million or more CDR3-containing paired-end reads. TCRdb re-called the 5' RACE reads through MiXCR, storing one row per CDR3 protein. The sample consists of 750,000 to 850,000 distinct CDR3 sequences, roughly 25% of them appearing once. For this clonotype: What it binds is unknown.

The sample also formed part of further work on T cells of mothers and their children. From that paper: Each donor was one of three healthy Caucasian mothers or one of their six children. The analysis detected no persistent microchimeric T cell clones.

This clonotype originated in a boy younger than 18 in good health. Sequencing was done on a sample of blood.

DNA of the CDR3: TGTGCCAGCAGTTATCCCGGGGACACCGGGGAGCTGTTTTTT. This gives the protein CASSYPGDTGELFF. J is TRBJ2-2 and V is TRBV6-5, with D possibly TRBD2 on 5 matching bases. Germline V gives CDR1 MNHEY, CDR2 SVGAGI. The CDR3 runs to 14 residues. V was pared by 3 bases and J by 3 bases, with 8 bases between.